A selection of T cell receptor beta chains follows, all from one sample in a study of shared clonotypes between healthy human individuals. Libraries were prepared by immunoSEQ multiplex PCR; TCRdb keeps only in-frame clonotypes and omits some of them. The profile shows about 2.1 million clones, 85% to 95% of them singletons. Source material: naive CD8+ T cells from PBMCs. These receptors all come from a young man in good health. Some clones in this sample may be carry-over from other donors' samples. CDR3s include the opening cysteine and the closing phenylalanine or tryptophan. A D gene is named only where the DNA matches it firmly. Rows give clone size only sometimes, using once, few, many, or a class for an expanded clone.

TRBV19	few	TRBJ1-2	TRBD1	TGTGCCAGTAGTATCCGGACAGGGTTCTATGGCTACACCTTC	CASSIRTGFYGYTF
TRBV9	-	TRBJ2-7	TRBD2	TGTGCCAGCAGCGTAGTAGGACTAGCAGACGAGCAGTACTTC	CASSVVGLADEQYF
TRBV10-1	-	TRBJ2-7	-	TGCGCCAGCAGTGAGAACAGGGGGGGCCTCGAGCAGTACTTC	CASSENRGGLEQYF
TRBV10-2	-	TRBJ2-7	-	TGCGCCAGCAGTGAAATACAGGGACCCTACGAGCAGTACTTC	CASSEIQGPYEQYF
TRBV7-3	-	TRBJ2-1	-	TGTGCCAGCAGCTTAATCACAGGCAATGAGCAGTTCTTC	CASSLITGNEQFF
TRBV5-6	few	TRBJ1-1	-	TGTGCCAGCAGCTCTACTGGACACCTTGAAGCTTTCTTT	CASSSTGHLEAFF
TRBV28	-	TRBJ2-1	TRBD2	TGTGCCAGCAGACGGGAGGCCTCCTACAATGAGCAGTTCTTC	CASRREASYNEQFF
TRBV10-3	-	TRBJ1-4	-	TGTGCCATCAGTGAGTCGAGTGGGGGGCTCGAAAAACTGTTTTTT	CAISESSGGLEKLFF
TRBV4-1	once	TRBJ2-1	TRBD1	TGCGCCAGCAGCGGAGCGACAGGGGCCAACAATGAGCAGTTCTTC	CASSGATGANNEQFF
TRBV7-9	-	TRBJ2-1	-	TGTGCCAGCAGCCTGGGGACCTACAATGAGCAGTTCTTC	CASSLGTYNEQFF
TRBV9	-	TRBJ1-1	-	TGTGCCAGCAGCGCAACAGACAGCTATGAAGCTTTCTTT	CASSATDSYEAFF
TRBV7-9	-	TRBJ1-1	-	TGTGCCAGCAGGGAGACAGAAAACACTGAAGCTTTCTTT	CASRETENTEAFF
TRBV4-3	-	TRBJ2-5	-	TGCGCCAGCAGCCAAGGGGGCTCGGCGATGTGGGAGACCCAGTACTTC	CASSQGGSAMWETQYF
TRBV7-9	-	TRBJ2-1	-	TGTGCCAGCAGCTACGACAGAGACAATGAGCAGTTCTTC	CASSYDRDNEQFF
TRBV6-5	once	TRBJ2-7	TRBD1	TGTGCCAGCAGTTACTTTCAGACAGGGACCTACGAGCAGTACTTC	CASSYFQTGTYEQYF
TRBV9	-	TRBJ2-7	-	TGTGCCAGCAGCGCGTTTGGGAATCGGGGAGAGCAGTACTTC	CASSAFGNRGEQYF
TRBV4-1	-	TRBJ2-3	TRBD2	TGCGCCAGCAGTCCGGTCAATCTAGCGGGATCGACAGATACGCAGTATTTT	CASSPVNLAGSTDTQYF
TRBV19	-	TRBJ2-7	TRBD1	TGTGCCAGTACAAGGACAGGGGGCTCCTACGAGCAGTACTTC	CASTRTGGSYEQYF
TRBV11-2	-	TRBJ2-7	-	TGTGCCAGCAGCCCAGGTGCCCGCTACGAGCAGTACTTC	CASSPGARYEQYF
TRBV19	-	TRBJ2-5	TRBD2	TGTGCCAGTAGTGGACTAGCGGGAGTTTCAGAGACCCAGTACTTC	CASSGLAGVSETQYF
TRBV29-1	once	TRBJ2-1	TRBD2	TGCAGCGTTGGAGGCGGGAGTACCTACAATGAGCAGTTCTTC	CSVGGGSTYNEQFF
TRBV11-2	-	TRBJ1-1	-	TGTGCCAGCAGCTCGAGGAGTGCCCCCACACTGGCTTTCTTT	CASSSRSAPTLAFF
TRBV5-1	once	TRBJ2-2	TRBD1	TGCGCCAGCAGCTTTTTCCCCGAGGGGGCTGGCGGGGAGCTGTTTTTT	CASSFFPEGAGGELFF
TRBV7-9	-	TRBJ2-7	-	TGTGCCAGCAGCTTAGTTGGTAGCTCCTACGAGCAGTACTTC	CASSLVGSSYEQYF
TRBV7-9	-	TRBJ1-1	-	TGTGCCAGCAGCTTATGGTCGGGGAGAAGGATGGCTGAAGCTTTCTTT	CASSLWSGRRMAEAFF
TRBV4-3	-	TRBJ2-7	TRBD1	TGCGCCAGCAGCCAAGGTTCCGCAGGGGGCAGCGAGCAGTACTTC	CASSQGSAGGSEQYF
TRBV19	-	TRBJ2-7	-	TGTGCCAGTAGTACCCGGACCGGTGAGCAGTACTTC	CASSTRTGEQYF
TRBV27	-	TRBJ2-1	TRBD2	TGTGCCAGCAGCTTACTAGCGGGAACTTACAATGAGCAGTTCTTC	CASSLLAGTYNEQFF
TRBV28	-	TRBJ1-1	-	TGTGCCAGCAGTTGGCCAACCTTGAACACTGAAGCTTTCTTT	CASSWPTLNTEAFF
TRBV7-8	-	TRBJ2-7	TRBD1	TGTGCCAGCAGTTCCGGGACAGGGACCTACGAGCAGTACTTC	CASSSGTGTYEQYF
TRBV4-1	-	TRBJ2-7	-	TGCGCCAGCAGCCATTCGGAAAGGTACGAGCAGTACTTC	CASSHSERYEQYF
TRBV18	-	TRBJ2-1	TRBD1	TGTGCCAGCTCCCCCGGGACAGGGTCCTACAATGAGCAGTTCTTC	CASSPGTGSYNEQFF
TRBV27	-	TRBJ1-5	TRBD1	TGTGCCAGCAGTCCCTGGACAGGGACGGTCTCAGGACTCGATCAGCCCCAGCATTTT	CASSPWTGTVSGLDQPQHF
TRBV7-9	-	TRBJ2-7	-	TGTGCCAGCAGCTTAGGGCTGATCTCCTACGAGCAGTACTTC	CASSLGLISYEQYF
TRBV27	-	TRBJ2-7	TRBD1	TGTGCCAGCAGTTTAAGGCTCTGGACAGGGGGCTTCGAGCAGTACTTC	CASSLRLWTGGFEQYF
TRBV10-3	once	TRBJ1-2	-	TGTGCCATCAGTGAGGGGGTTAGGAATGGCTACACCTTC	CAISEGVRNGYTF
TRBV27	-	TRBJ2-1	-	TGTGCCAGGTTCCTATCGCCGGACAGCTACCCTTACAATGAGCAGTTCTTC	CARFLSPDSYPYNEQFF